This T cell receptor beta chain comes out of a study of blood T cell repertoires in COVID-19. TCRdb keeps only in-frame clones here, not all; method: immunoSEQ multiplex PCR. Here the sample spans about 220,000 clones, around 87% being singletons. Germline V gene lookup returns CDR1 SQVTM and CDR2 ANQGSEA. The CDR3 sequence is 15 residues long. The trim removed 7 bases at V and 5 bases at J, leaving 13 bases unmatched. The sequencing sample was made of peripheral blood. This clonotype was sampled from a woman aged 45-65 years with COVID-19, enrolled during active disease. J is TRBJ2-2 and V is TRBV29-1; 7 bases are shared with TRBD1. The CDR3 DNA sequence: TGCAGCGGAACGACAGGGAACACCCAAACCGGGGAGCTGTTTTTT. Translating gives CSGTTGNTQTGELFF.